Each of the 21 T cell receptor beta chains below was sequenced from the same sample in a study of CD8 T cells in Susac syndrome. It was with random hexamers that about 0.45 to 1 ug RNA was reverse transcribed. TCRdb re-called the immunoSEQ multiplex PCR reads through MiXCR, storing one row per CDR3 protein. The repertoire consists of 200,000 or so distinct CDR3 sequences, with more than 90% occurring once and the leading ten covering approximately 0.1%. Sequencing was performed on CD4+ T cells from PBMCs. The receptors stem from a human donor with Susac syndrome.

The V call is TRBV2, the J call TRBJ2-6, with D unclear. V shed 6 bases and J shed 0 bases, with 6 bases lying between them. Germline V gene lookup returns CDR1 SNHLY and CDR2 FYNNEI. This CDR3 spans 14 amino acids. In DNA, the CDR3 is TGTGCCAGCAGCGGCCACTCTGGGGCCAACGTCCTGACTTTC. Its protein is CASSGHSGANVLTF.

The DNA for the CDR3 is TGTGCCAGCAGCCCACCCCAAACAGGGATCCAGTACGAGCAGTACTTC. As protein: CASSPPQTGIQYEQYF. This rearrangement joins TRBV28 to TRBJ2-7; possibly TRBD1 for D (6 bases). Germline CDR1 is MDHEN and CDR2 is SYDVKM. The CDR3 consists of 16 residues. Trimming stripped 6 bases from V and 4 bases from J, with 22 bases between.

The chain recombines TRBV9 with TRBJ1-6, with D unclear. V lost 4 bases and J lost 7, with 12 bases in between. Germline-derived CDR1 and CDR2 are SGDLS and YYNGEE. The CDR3 consists of 14 residues. In DNA form, the CDR3 reads TGTGCCAGCAGCTCCGAGGCGGGAAATTCACCCCTCCACTTT. Translating gives CASSSEAGNSPLHF. Supplemented by reference TRBV9 and TRBJ1-6, the full variable domain reads DSGVTQTPKHLITATGQRVTLRCSPRSGDLSVYWYQQSLDQGLQFLIQYYNGEERAKGNILERFSAQQFPDLHSELNLSSLELGDSALYFCASSSEAGNSPLHFGNGTRLTVT.

The J gene is TRBJ2-4, the V gene TRBV29-1; 8 nucleotides match TRBD1. The CDR3 is 15 amino acids. Germline V gene sequence: CDR1 SQVTM, CDR2 ANQGSEA. Unmatched junction bases numbered 8, after V lost 0 bases and J lost 7 bases. Here the CDR3 DNA reads TGCAGCGTTGAAGATCGTCGGACAGGGACGAACATTCAGTACTTC. Protein product: CSVEDRRTGTNIQYF.

This chain links TRBV5-1 with TRBJ1-1, with a tentative D call TRBD1 (6 bases). This CDR3 has 15 residues. With 1 base removed from V and 5 bases from J, the gap between germline ends came to 15 bases. CDR1 is SGHRS, CDR2 YFSETQ, per germline. CDR3 residues: CASSLRAGEATEAFF. Written as DNA, the CDR3 is TGCGCCAGCAGCTTGCGGGCAGGGGAGGCGACTGAAGCTTTCTTT.

The rearrangement uses TRBV11-1 and TRBJ2-5; no definite D call. The ends were cut back, 5 bases at V and 2 bases at J, with 15 bases in the middle. The CDR3 contains 15 residues. CDR1 and CDR2 from the germline V gene are SGHAT and FQDESV (reference sequence). The CDR3 bases are TGTGCCAGCAGCCCCCCGGGCAGAGATCAAGAGACCCAGTACTTC. Its translation: CASSPPGRDQETQYF.

J is TRBJ2-7 and V is TRBV3-1; D is ambiguous. Trimming removed 2 bases at V and 7 bases at J, with 9 bases between. CDR1 is LGHDT, CDR2 YNNKEL, per germline (reference sequence). The CDR3 runs to 12 residues. CDR3 residues: CASSQRRGEQYF. DNA of the CDR3: TGTGCCAGCAGCCAACGCAGAGGTGAGCAGTACTTC.

The genes are TRBV12-3 or TRBV12-4 and TRBJ2-1, with 7 bases aligning to TRBD2. The V and J ends lost 5 bases and 2 bases, in that order; junction bases with no gene match: 9. The CDR3 has 16 residues. Written as DNA, the CDR3 is TGTGCCAGCAGTCGACTAGCCGATACTACCTACAATGAGCAGTTCTTC. It is translated as CASSRLADTTYNEQFF.

V gene TRBV20-1 combines with J gene TRBJ1-3; maybe TRBD1 (5 bases). Germline V gene data show CDR1 as DFQATT and CDR2 as SNEGSKA (reference sequence). The ends were cut back, 0 bases at V and 0 bases at J, with 9 bases in the middle. CDR3 length: 15 amino acids. The CDR3 loop reads CSAREAGRSGNTIYF. The CDR3 DNA follows: TGCAGTGCTAGAGAGGCGGGGCGCTCTGGAAACACCATATATTTT.

The chain links TRBV3-1 to TRBJ2-7; weak D call: TRBD1 (5 bases). Germline V gene data show CDR1 as LGHDT and CDR2 as YNNKEL (reference sequence). The CDR3 contains 17 residues. V lost 1 base to trimming and J lost 1 base, with 17 bases between them. As DNA, the CDR3 is TGTGCCAGCAGCCAAGGAAGGGGTCCTATTCTGTCCTACGAGCAGTACTTC. Translated: CASSQGRGPILSYEQYF.

This chain uses TRBV7-3 with TRBJ2-1, with D perhaps TRBD2 (6 bases). Germline assignment: CDR1 SGHTA and CDR2 FQGTGA. There are 15 residues in the CDR3. V was shortened by 3 bases and J by 8 bases, with 17 bases between the two germline ends. CDR3 in amino acids: CASSLSPGLVDEQFF. CDR3 coding DNA: TGTGCCAGCAGCTTGTCTCCGGGACTCGTCGATGAGCAGTTCTTC.

V gene TRBV3-1 combines with J gene TRBJ1-3; D ambiguous. Trimming left V 4 bases short and J 1 base short, with 11 bases between. CDR3 length equals 15 residues. Germline CDR1 is LGHDT and CDR2 is YNNKEL (reference sequence). The CDR3 region is CASSRPGGSGNTIYF. CDR3 sequence (DNA): TGTGCCAGCAGCCGCCCGGGAGGGTCTGGAAACACCATATATTTT.

CDR3 in amino acids: CASSARTGGNSPLHF. The CDR3 nucleotides are TGTGCCAGCAGCGCCCGGACAGGGGGTAATTCACCCCTCCACTTT. The chain uses TRBV9 and TRBJ1-6; 10 bases fit TRBD1. The length of the CDR3 is 15 residues. The ends lost 3 bases at V and 6 bases at J; junction bases unmatched: 3. Germline V gene data show CDR1 as SGDLS and CDR2 as YYNGEE.

This chain connects TRBV18 to TRBJ1-1; no firm D call. Germline-derived CDR1 and CDR2 are KGHSH and LQKENI. The CDR3 extends over 12 amino acids. Trimming shortened V by 1 base and J by 6 bases, and 6 bases separated the two germline ends. The CDR3 is CASSPLIPEAFF. In nucleotides, the CDR3 is TGTGCCAGCTCACCACTAATTCCTGAAGCTTTCTTT.

This chain connects TRBV30 to TRBJ2-3; 8 nucleotides line up with TRBD2. The CDR3 is 13 residues long. Germline-derived CDR1 and CDR2 are GTSNPN and SVGIG (reference sequence). V gave up 4 bases and J gave up 5 bases; unmatched junction bases: 5. DNA of the CDR3: TGTGCCTGGAAAGGTCGGGGGGGAGATACGCAGTATTTT. Protein sequence: CAWKGRGGDTQYF.

V and J are TRBV5-6 and TRBJ2-5; tentatively, D is TRBD1 (5 bases). V lost 0 bases to trimming and J lost 5 bases, with 8 bases between them. This CDR3 is built from 13 residues. Germline V gene data show CDR1 as SGHDT and CDR2 as YYEEEE. CDR3 DNA: TGTGCCAGCAGCTTGGCGACAGTGGAGACCCAGTACTTC. It translates to CASSLATVETQYF.

The V call is TRBV7-8, the J call TRBJ2-2, with D hard to call. The CDR3 has 17 residues. V was pared by 1 base and J by 0 bases, with 12 bases between. Germline V gives CDR1 SGHVS, CDR2 FQNEAQ. The CDR3 nucleotides are TGTGCCAGCAGCTTAGAAGGGCTGGCAGCGAACACCGGGGAGCTGTTTTTT. It yields the protein CASSLEGLAANTGELFF.

The rearrangement links TRBV29-1 to TRBJ1-1; no firm D call. V lost 7 bases to trimming and J lost 3 bases, with 12 bases between them. The V gene's germline CDR1 is SQVTM and CDR2 ANQGSEA. The CDR3 is 12 amino acids. DNA of the CDR3: TGCAGCGGCTCCACGGTCTACACTGAAGCTTTCTTT. This codes for CSGSTVYTEAFF.

V gene TRBV9 combines with J gene TRBJ2-3; D unclear. The CDR3 runs to 15 residues. Per germline, CDR1 SGDLS and CDR2 YYNGEE. V was pared by 0 bases and J by 4 bases, with 12 bases between. CDR3 sequence: CASSVEIEIPDTQYF. CDR3 nucleotide sequence: TGTGCCAGCAGCGTAGAGATAGAGATCCCAGATACGCAGTATTTT.

This rearrangement joins TRBV10-3 to TRBJ1-6; possibly TRBD1 for D (5 bases). Germline CDR1 reads ENHRY; CDR2 reads SYGVKD. This CDR3 is 16 amino acids long. The germline V and J ends were trimmed by 0 bases and 7 bases, with 13 bases remaining between them. The CDR3 nucleotides are TGTGCCATCAGTGAGTCGGGACCTTTCGGAAATTCACCCCTCCACTTT. Translated: CAISESGPFGNSPLHF.

The CDR3 bases are TGTGCCAGCAGTTACTCGAACGCGGGGCGAAGTCAGCCCCAGCATTTT. Translated: CASSYSNAGRSQPQHF. The chain links TRBV6-2 or TRBV6-3 to TRBJ1-5; TRBD1 might be the D (5 bases). Trimming took 0 bases from V and 6 from J, leaving 15 bases between them. The CDR3 has 16 residues. Germline loops: CDR1 MNHEY, CDR2 SVGEGT.